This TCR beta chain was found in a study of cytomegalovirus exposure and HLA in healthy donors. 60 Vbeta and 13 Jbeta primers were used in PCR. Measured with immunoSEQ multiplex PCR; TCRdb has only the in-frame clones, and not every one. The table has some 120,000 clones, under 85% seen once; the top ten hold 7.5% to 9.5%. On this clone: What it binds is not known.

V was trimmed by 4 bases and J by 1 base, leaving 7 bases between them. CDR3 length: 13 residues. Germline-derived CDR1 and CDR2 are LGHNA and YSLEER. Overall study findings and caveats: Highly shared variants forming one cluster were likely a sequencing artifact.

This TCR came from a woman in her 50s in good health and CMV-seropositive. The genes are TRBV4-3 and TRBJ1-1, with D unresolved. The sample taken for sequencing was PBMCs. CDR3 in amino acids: CASSLFGNTEAFF. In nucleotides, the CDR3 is TGCGCCAGCAGCCTTTTCGGGAACACTGAAGCTTTCTTT.